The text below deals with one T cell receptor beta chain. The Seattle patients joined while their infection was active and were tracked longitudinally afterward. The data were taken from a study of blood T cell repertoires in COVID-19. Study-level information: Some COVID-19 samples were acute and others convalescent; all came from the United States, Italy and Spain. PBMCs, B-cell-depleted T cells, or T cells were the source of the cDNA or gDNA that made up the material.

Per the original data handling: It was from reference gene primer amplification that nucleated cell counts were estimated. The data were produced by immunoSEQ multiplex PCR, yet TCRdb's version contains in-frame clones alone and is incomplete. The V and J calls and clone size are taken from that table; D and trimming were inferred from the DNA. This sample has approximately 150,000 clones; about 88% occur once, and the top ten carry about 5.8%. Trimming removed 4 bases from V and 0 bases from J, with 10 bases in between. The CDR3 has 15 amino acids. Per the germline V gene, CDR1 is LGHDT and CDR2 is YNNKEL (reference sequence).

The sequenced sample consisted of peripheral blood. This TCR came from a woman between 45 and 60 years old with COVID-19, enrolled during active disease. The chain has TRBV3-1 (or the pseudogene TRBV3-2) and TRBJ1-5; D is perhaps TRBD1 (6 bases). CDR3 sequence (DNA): TGTGCCAGCAGCCGGGACACCCATAGCAATCAGCCCCAGCATTTT. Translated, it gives CASSRDTHSNQPQHF.